This TCR beta chain originates from a study of monozygotic twins with cystic fibrosis. Across the study: Roughly 3 micrograms of fragmented DNA underwent approximately 15 PCR cycles for library preparation.

Study-level findings and limits: V usage most resembled the co-twin in 13 of 16 pairs. Monozygotic CF twins shared more identical nucleotide clonotypes than unrelated patients.

Clones were sequenced by immunoSEQ multiplex PCR, and TCRdb holds only the in-frame ones, with some missing. Among about 16,000 clones, around 96% were seen once, and the ten largest hold about 0.68%. About this clone itself: Its specificity is unknown.

The CDR3 covers 16 residues. The V end lost 1 base, the J end lost 5 bases, and 17 bases lay between the germline ends. Germline lookup yields CDR1 LGHNA and CDR2 YSLEER. This chain links TRBV4-3 with TRBJ1-2; D not certain. Sequenced: blood. This receptor was obtained from a girl between 2 and 10 years old with cystic fibrosis. The CDR3 sequence: CASSQVYGQPFYGYTF. The CDR3 nucleotides are TGCGCCAGCAGCCAAGTATACGGGCAGCCCTTTTATGGCTACACCTTC.